This T cell receptor beta chain was found in a study of T cell responses to AZD1222 COVID-19 vaccine. The CDR3 contains 14 residues. Germline loops: CDR1 MNHEY, CDR2 SMNVEV (reference sequence). V was pared by 3 bases and J by 2 bases, with 11 bases between. Clones were read by immunoSEQ multiplex PCR, and TCRdb kept only the in-frame ones, dropping some. This table holds 95,000 to 150,000 clones, roughly 87% found once. The sequence came from an adult in good health. The J gene is TRBJ2-7, the V gene TRBV27; maybe TRBD2 (6 bases). Sequences were derived from peripheral blood, sampled on day 0 of AZD1222 vaccination. DNA of the CDR3: TGTGCCAGCAGTTTCGGGACTTCTCCCTACGAGCAGTACTTC. It is translated as CASSFGTSPYEQYF.